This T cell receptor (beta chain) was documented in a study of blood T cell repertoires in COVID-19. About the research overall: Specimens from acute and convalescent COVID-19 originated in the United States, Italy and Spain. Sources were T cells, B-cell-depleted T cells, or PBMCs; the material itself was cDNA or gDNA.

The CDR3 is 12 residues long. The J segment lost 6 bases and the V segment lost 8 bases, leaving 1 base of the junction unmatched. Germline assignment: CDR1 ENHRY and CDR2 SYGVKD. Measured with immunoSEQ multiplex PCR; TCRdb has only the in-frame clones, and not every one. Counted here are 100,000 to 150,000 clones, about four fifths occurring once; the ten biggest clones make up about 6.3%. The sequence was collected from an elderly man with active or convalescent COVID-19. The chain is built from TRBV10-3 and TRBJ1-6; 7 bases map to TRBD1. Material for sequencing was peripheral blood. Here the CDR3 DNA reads TGTGCCATCGGGACAGTTAATTCACCCCTCCACTTT. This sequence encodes CAIGTVNSPLHF.